One and the same sample provided the 3 T cell receptor beta chains below, sequenced in a study of immune cell composition in non-small cell lung cancer. The method was immunoSEQ multiplex PCR; TCRdb's version includes in-frame clones alone and lacks a portion of them. The data show approximately 13,000 clones, with over 70% seen just once and 11% held by the top ten. Sequenced sample: lung tumor tissue. Every receptor here comes from a human donor with non-small cell lung cancer.

V is TRBV7-2 and J is TRBJ2-5; TRBD2 might be the D (6 bases). The CDR3 has 16 amino acids. V gave up 5 bases and J gave up 2 bases, with 18 bases separating them. CDR1 SGHTA and CDR2 FQGNSA come from the germline V gene. The CDR3 bases are TGTGCCAGCAGCCGCGCCGGGGGAACCGGTCAAGAGACCCAGTACTTC. Translated, it gives CASSRAGGTGQETQYF.

The J gene is TRBJ1-3, the V gene TRBV6-1; TRBD1 matches at 7 bases. Losses at the gene ends were 7 bases for V and 2 bases for J; bases not matched to a gene: 2. Germline CDR1 is MNHNS and CDR2 is SASEGT. The CDR3 runs 13 residues. This chain's CDR3 is CASKTGTGNTIYF. CDR3 DNA: TGTGCCAGCAAGACAGGGACTGGAAACACCATATATTTT.

The chain carries TRBV9 and TRBJ1-2, with D unresolved. Trimming shortened V by 3 bases and J by 7 bases, and 7 bases separated the two germline ends. The CDR3 loop spans 11 amino acids. Germline lookup yields CDR1 SGDLS and CDR2 YYNGEE. Here the CDR3 reads CASSDTSGYTF. CDR3 in DNA: TGTGCCAGCAGCGATACGTCTGGCTACACCTTC.